One and the same sample provided the 21 T cell receptor beta chains below, sequenced in a study of T cells after yellow fever vaccination. TCRdb itself ran the 5' RACE reads through MiXCR, one entry per CDR3 protein. There are 27,000 or so distinct CDR3 sequences in the sample; around 4.3% occur only once, and approximately 49% lies in the top ten. The sequences come from CD8+ T cells sorted from PBMCs, collected 5 days after the yellow fever booster vaccination. Receptors originate from a man in his thirties or forties who received the YFV17D yellow fever vaccine.

Ten or more counts support this clonotype. This sequence joins TRBV5-1 and TRBJ2-1; D unresolved. Trimming took off 0 bases at V and 7 bases at J, with 5 bases between the two ends. The CDR3 totals 12 residues. In germline, CDR1 is SGHRS, CDR2 YFSETQ. CDR3 nucleotide sequence: TGCGCCAGCAGCTTGGACCTAAATGAGCAGTTCTTC. The encoded protein is CASSLDLNEQFF.

Within the sample, this clonotype is medium-sized. This chain links TRBV20-1 with TRBJ2-1, with 8 nucleotides matching TRBD2. Germline V gene lookup returns CDR1 DFQATT and CDR2 SNEGSKA (reference sequence). The CDR3 sequence is 15 residues long. V shed 6 bases, J shed 5 bases, and the junction held 12 bases outside the gene matches. CDR3 coding DNA: TGCAGTGCAACCATGGGGCGGGAGGACCACAATGAGCAGTTCTTC. This gives the protein CSATMGREDHNEQFF.

The table lists this clonotype with many counts. This chain joins TRBV5-5 and TRBJ2-1; 10 bases are shared with TRBD2. This CDR3 spans 15 amino acids. J was trimmed by 12 bases and V by 3 bases; bases with no gene match: 12. Germline CDR1 and CDR2: SGHKS and YYEKEE (reference sequence). CDR3 region: CASSSGLALMGWQFF. CDR3 DNA sequence: TGTGCCAGCAGCTCGGGACTAGCGTTAATGGGATGGCAGTTCTTC.

This clonotype turned up a few times. The J gene is TRBJ2-7, the V gene TRBV7-2; D remains unclear. Germline-derived CDR1 and CDR2 are SGHTA and FQGNSA. The CDR3 is made up of 14 amino acids. Trimming shortened V by 4 bases and J by 2 bases, and 12 bases separated the two germline ends. The CDR3 spells CASSSGPYTYEQYF. CDR3 nucleotides: TGTGCCAGCAGCTCCGGACCCTATACCTACGAGCAGTACTTC. Combining the CDR3 with reference TRBV7-2 and TRBJ2-7 gives the whole variable domain GAGVSQSPSNKVTEKGKDVELRCDPISGHTALYWYRQSLGQGLEFLIYFQGNSAPDKSGLPSDRFSAERTGGSVSTLTIQRTQQEDSAVYLCASSSGPYTYEQYFGPGTRLTVT.

This clonotype was seen at least ten times. The chain couples TRBV10-3 to TRBJ1-5; 7 bases fit TRBD1. There are 13 residues in the CDR3. The germline V gene encodes CDR1 ENHRY and CDR2 SYGVKD. The trim removed 4 bases at V and 7 bases at J, leaving 4 bases unmatched. The CDR3: CAISAGTVQPQHF. CDR3 sequence (DNA): TGTGCCATCAGTGCTGGGACAGTCCAGCCCCAGCATTTT.

Ten or more counts support this clonotype. The chain combines TRBV6-6 with TRBJ2-3; D may be TRBD1 or TRBD2 (5 bases each). V was trimmed by 8 bases and J by 6 bases, leaving 6 bases between them. The CDR3 covers 10 residues. From germline, CDR1 is MNHNY and CDR2 SVGAGI (reference sequence). CDR3 bases: TGTGCCAGCGAGGGGGATACGCAGTATTTT. It encodes CASEGDTQYF.

This clonotype appeared many times. The rearrangement uses TRBV19 and TRBJ2-2, with TRBD2 as a possible D gene (6 bases). The CDR3 loop spans 14 amino acids. V dropped 7 bases and J dropped 1 base, with 10 bases sitting between them. Per the germline V gene, CDR1 is LNHDA and CDR2 is SQIVND (reference sequence). This CDR3 reads CASTEGWNTGELFF. The CDR3 coding sequence is TGTGCCAGTACGGAGGGGTGGAACACCGGGGAGCTGTTTTTT.

This clonotype came up many times. The V gene is TRBV5-1, the J gene TRBJ1-2; D call uncertain. The CDR3 loop spans 16 amino acids. Trimming shortened V by 4 bases and J by 1 base, and 17 bases separated the two germline ends. Germline V gives CDR1 SGHRS, CDR2 YFSETQ. The CDR3, as DNA: TGCGCCAGCAGCCAAATCCAAGGAATCGGTAACTATGGCTACACCTTC. This translates into CASSQIQGIGNYGYTF.

This clonotype has at least ten counts. V usage is TRBV5-1 and J usage is TRBJ1-6; D remains ambiguous. CDR1 and CDR2 from the germline V gene are SGHRS and YFSETQ. V lost 6 bases and J 5 bases, leaving 15 bases between the germline ends. This CDR3 is built from 15 residues. CDR3 sequence (DNA): TGCGCCAGCAAAGACGGGAATCAAAATAATTCACCCCTCCACTTT. This encodes CASKDGNQNNSPLHF.

This clonotype was picked up many times. The rearrangement links TRBV20-1 to TRBJ2-7; D possibly corresponds to TRBD1 (5 bases). V gave up 5 bases and J gave up 0 bases, with 8 bases separating them. The CDR3 is 12 residues long. The V gene's germline CDR1 is DFQATT and CDR2 SNEGSKA (reference sequence). Here the CDR3 reads CSAGTGSYEQYF. In nucleotides, the CDR3 is TGCAGTGCTGGCACAGGCTCCTACGAGCAGTACTTC.

This clonotype has a count of ten or more. This chain links TRBV10-3 with TRBJ2-4; TRBD2 matches 10 bases. This CDR3 region has 18 residues. CDR1 ENHRY and CDR2 SYGVKD come from the germline V gene. After removal of 0 bases from V and 0 bases from J, the junction contained 5 bases not matched to a gene. Here the CDR3 reads CAISESLAGALAKNIQYF. As DNA, the CDR3 is TGTGCCATCAGTGAGTCCCTAGCGGGAGCCCTAGCCAAAAACATTCAGTACTTC.

This clonotype was seen repeatedly, ten times or more. The chain employs TRBV7-2 and TRBJ2-3, with no clear D. The germline V gene has CDR1 SGHTA and CDR2 FQGNSA. The CDR3 length is 16 residues. Trimming pared 2 bases from V and 0 bases from J, leaving 12 bases between. CDR3 sequence: CASSLLQHRSTDTQYF. The CDR3 DNA reads as TGTGCCAGCAGCTTACTACAACACCGGAGCACAGATACGCAGTATTTT. The variable domain in full, completed from reference TRBV7-2 and TRBJ2-3, reads GAGVSQSPSNKVTEKGKDVELRCDPISGHTALYWYRQSLGQGLEFLIYFQGNSAPDKSGLPSDRFSAERTGGSVSTLTIQRTQQEDSAVYLCASSLLQHRSTDTQYFGPGTRLTVL.

This clonotype was seen ten or more times. The rearrangement joins TRBV27 to TRBJ2-1; D possibly corresponds to TRBD1 (6 bases). Germline values: CDR1 MNHEY, CDR2 SMNVEV (reference sequence). The V end was cut by 3 bases, the J end by 7 bases, with 13 bases between. The CDR3 covers 14 residues. The CDR3 loop is CASSLSRGGNEQFF. Written as DNA, the CDR3 is TGTGCCAGCAGTTTGTCCAGGGGTGGGAATGAGCAGTTCTTC.

This clonotype was found many times. The rearrangement uses TRBV15 and TRBJ2-2, with TRBD1 identical over 11 bases. The V gene's germline CDR1 is LNHNV and CDR2 YYDKDF (reference sequence). Unmatched junction bases numbered 1, after V lost 4 bases and J lost 3 bases. This CDR3 is 15 amino acids long. CDR3 nucleotide sequence: TGTGCCACCAGCACGGACAGGGGGCACACCGGGGAGCTGTTTTTT. Its translation is CATSTDRGHTGELFF.

This clonotype showed up many times. V is TRBV7-6 and J is TRBJ2-3; no firm D call. Germline CDR1 reads SGHVS; CDR2 reads FNYEAQ. The V gene lost 5 bases and the J gene lost 4 bases, with 13 bases spanning the gap. CDR3 length: 14 residues. CDR3 loop: CASSEDLRADTQYF. The CDR3 DNA follows: TGTGCCAGCAGCGAGGACCTTAGGGCAGATACGCAGTATTTT.

This clonotype has at least ten counts. V is TRBV4-3 and J is TRBJ2-7, with 8 bases lining up with TRBD2. Germline V gene sequence: CDR1 LGHNA, CDR2 YSLEER. This CDR3 comprises 18 residues. The trim removed 0 bases at V and 0 bases at J, leaving 10 bases unmatched. The CDR3 reads CASSQDLSGGVLSYEQYF. As DNA, the CDR3 is TGCGCCAGCAGCCAAGATTTAAGCGGGGGAGTCCTCTCCTACGAGCAGTACTTC.

At least ten counts were recorded for this clonotype. V usage is TRBV9 and J usage is TRBJ2-1; D may correspond to TRBD1 or TRBD2 (8 bases each). The CDR3 is 15 residues long. Germline-derived CDR1 and CDR2 are SGDLS and YYNGEE. V was shortened by 4 bases and J by 8 bases, with 19 bases between the two germline ends. CDR3 nucleotides: TGTGCCAGCAGCCCGGGGGGGCAGGGGGCACATGAGCAGTTCTTC. It is translated as CASSPGGQGAHEQFF.

Ten or more counts support this clonotype. The chain joins TRBV12-3 or TRBV12-4 to TRBJ2-4; D is perhaps TRBD1 (5 bases). V lost 3 bases, J lost 9 bases, and 15 bases lay in between. The CDR3 is made up of 14 amino acids. CDR3 in DNA: TGTGCCAGCAGTTTGGGCCAGGGTATGAGCATTCAGTACTTC. It is translated as CASSLGQGMSIQYF.

This clonotype occurred many times. This sequence joins TRBV27 and TRBJ1-5; D is possibly TRBD1 (5 bases). Germline V gene sequence: CDR1 MNHEY, CDR2 SMNVEV (reference sequence). V lost 5 bases and J lost 0, with 17 bases in between. This CDR3 contains 17 residues. In DNA form, the CDR3 reads TGTGCCAGCAGTCCGCGGGGAGGGGACTATAGCAATCAGCCCCAGCATTTT. This gives the protein CASSPRGGDYSNQPQHF.

This rearrangement joins TRBV9 to TRBJ1-1; D is unclear. The CDR3 is 14 amino acids. Trimming pared 0 bases from V and 0 bases from J, leaving 6 bases between. CDR1 is SGDLS, CDR2 YYNGEE, per germline. In nucleotides, the CDR3 is TGTGCCAGCAGCGTAGGGCAGCTGAACACTGAAGCTTTCTTT. This codes for CASSVGQLNTEAFF.

This clonotype was seen many times. This sequence joins TRBV27 and TRBJ2-7, with D uncertain. The CDR3 consists of 15 residues. Trimming left V 5 bases short and J 2 bases short, with 16 bases between. CDR1 MNHEY and CDR2 SMNVEV come from the germline V gene (reference sequence). The CDR3 protein is CASSAIQSSAYEQYF. CDR3 nucleotides: TGTGCCAGCAGTGCAATACAGAGTTCGGCCTACGAGCAGTACTTC.